These 23 T cell receptor beta chains were all obtained from the same sample, sequenced in a study of blood T cell repertoires in COVID-19. Repertoires were generated with immunoSEQ multiplex PCR, while TCRdb's copy carries only in-frame clones and drops some. The table shows 300,000 to 350,000 clones, with about 90% occurring only once. Material: peripheral blood. All receptors derive from a woman aged 18-35 years who had recovered from COVID-19.

This chain connects TRBV6-2 or TRBV6-3 to TRBJ1-2; TRBD1 agrees at 8 bases. Germline V CDR1 and CDR2: MNHEY, SVGEGT. This CDR3 is built from 15 residues. Trimming at V came to 0 bases and at J to 6 bases, leaving 6 bases not matched to a gene. The CDR3 coding sequence is TGTGCCAGCAGTTACTCCAGGACAGGGTACAATGGCTACACCTTC. Translation gives CASSYSRTGYNGYTF.

The rearrangement joins TRBV9 to TRBJ1-1; 9 nucleotides agree with TRBD1. Germline V lookup: CDR1 SGDLS, CDR2 YYNGEE. The CDR3 runs to 16 residues. V dropped 3 bases and J dropped 3; count of bases not matched to a gene: 9. The CDR3 DNA reads TGTGCCAGCAGCGCGGGACCGGGACAGGGCTACACTGAAGCTTTCTTT. Translation gives CASSAGPGQGYTEAFF.

The V call is TRBV4-1, the J call TRBJ2-1; 11 bases map to TRBD2. The V gene end was trimmed by 2 bases and the J gene end by 3 bases; junction bases not matched to a gene: 3. The CDR3 spans 16 residues. Germline V gene lookup returns CDR1 MGHRA and CDR2 YSYEKL. The CDR3 sequence is CASSQKTSGNYNEQFF. The CDR3 region has the DNA TGCGCCAGCAGCCAAAAGACTAGCGGGAACTACAATGAGCAGTTCTTC.

The chain is built from TRBV27 and TRBJ2-7; D gene ambiguous. The germline V gene encodes CDR1 MNHEY and CDR2 SMNVEV (reference sequence). The V and J ends lost 0 bases and 0 bases respectively, with 12 bases between them. This CDR3 is built from 16 residues. CDR3 nucleotides: TGTGCCAGCAGTTTATCTCCACATCCCAGCTCCTACGAGCAGTACGTC. The encoded protein is CASSLSPHPSSYEQYV.

V is TRBV6-2 or TRBV6-3 and J is TRBJ2-3, with a weak D call TRBD1 (7 bases). This CDR3 comprises 17 residues. V was pared by 2 bases and J by 4 bases, with 19 bases between. CDR1 is MNHEY, CDR2 SVGEGT, per germline. The DNA for the CDR3 is TGTGCCAGCAGTTACCCCCCGGAGGGGGCAGGGGCAGATACGCAGTATTTT. Its translation: CASSYPPEGAGADTQYF.

The rearrangement links TRBV11-3 to TRBJ2-5; a possible D gene is TRBD2 (6 bases). The CDR3 is 14 amino acids. Germline V gene data show CDR1 as SGHNT and CDR2 as YENEEA. Trimming stripped 2 bases from V and 1 base from J, with 8 bases between. CDR3 loop: CASSLRGIQETQYF. CDR3 nucleotides: TGTGCCAGCAGCTTACGGGGGATCCAAGAGACCCAGTACTTC.

The chain uses TRBV6-5 and TRBJ1-2; 10 bases agree with TRBD1. The J segment lost 8 bases and the V segment lost 6 bases, leaving 9 bases of the junction unmatched. Germline V lookup: CDR1 MNHEY, CDR2 SVGAGI. The CDR3 extends over 14 amino acids. The CDR3, as DNA: TGTGCCAGCAGGAAGGCCGGGACAGGGGACGGCTACACCTTC. Encoded protein: CASRKAGTGDGYTF.

This chain connects TRBV19 to TRBJ2-1, with D possibly TRBD1 on 6 matching bases. In germline, CDR1 is LNHDA, CDR2 SQIVND (reference sequence). Between the trimmed V and J ends, which lost 10 bases and 4 bases, there was a span of 14 bases. This CDR3 is 13 amino acids long. The CDR3, as DNA: TGTGCCACTGCACCGACAGGTTACAATGAGCAGTTCTTC. As protein: CATAPTGYNEQFF.

The chain couples TRBV18 to TRBJ2-5; 9 bases match TRBD2. Germline V gene sequence: CDR1 KGHSH, CDR2 LQKENI. CDR3 length: 18 amino acids. V lost 4 bases to trimming and J lost 5 bases; unmatched junction nucleotides: 17. The CDR3 nucleotides are TGTGCCAGCTCACAAAAAAGCCGACTAGCGGAGCCGGGGGAGACCCAGTACTTC. Amino acids: CASSQKSRLAEPGETQYF.

This clone was seen only once. The rearrangement uses TRBV6-6 and TRBJ2-5; 10 bases map to TRBD2. Germline values: CDR1 MNHNY, CDR2 SVGAGI (reference sequence). The length of the CDR3 is 16 residues. J gave up 2 bases and V 1 base, and 4 bases lay outside the gene matches. This CDR3 reads CASSYWTSGGQETQYF. CDR3 bases: TGTGCCAGCAGTTACTGGACTAGCGGAGGACAAGAGACCCAGTACTTC.

The chain uses TRBV11-3 and TRBJ2-1, with a weak D call TRBD2 (6 bases). Germline V gene data show CDR1 as SGHNT and CDR2 as YENEEA. The CDR3 sequence is 13 residues long. Trimming cost V 7 bases and J 3 bases, with 10 bases left between them. DNA for the CDR3: TGTGCCAGCACCGGGACTGACTACAATGAGCAGTTCTTC. Encoded protein: CASTGTDYNEQFF.

The CDR3 loop is CSVASPYNEQFF. As DNA, the CDR3 is TGCAGCGTTGCTAGCCCTTACAATGAGCAGTTCTTC. The rearrangement joins TRBV29-1 to TRBJ2-1; D is perhaps TRBD2 (5 bases). The germline V gene encodes CDR1 SQVTM and CDR2 ANQGSEA. This CDR3 has 12 residues. Trimming left V 4 bases short and J 4 bases short, with 8 bases between.

The chain employs TRBV25-1 and TRBJ2-2, with 9 bases aligning to TRBD2. The trim removed 3 bases at V and 7 bases at J, leaving 6 bases unmatched. Germline V gene data show CDR1 as MGHDK and CDR2 as SYGVNS. There are 15 residues in the CDR3. CDR3 nucleotide sequence: TGTGCCAGCAGTGATCTAGCGGGACTGGTCGGGGAGCTGTTTTTT. This gives the protein CASSDLAGLVGELFF.

This clone was seen a handful of times. The V call is TRBV11-2, the J call TRBJ2-7, with D maybe TRBD2 (7 bases). The CDR3 runs to 13 residues. Germline assignment: CDR1 SGHAT and CDR2 FQNNGV. With 5 bases removed from V and 5 bases from J, the gap between germline ends came to 13 bases. CDR3 amino acids: CASSPRGGHEQYV. The DNA for the CDR3 is TGTGCCAGCAGCCCCCGCGGGGGCCACGAGCAGTACGTC.

This clone showed up just once. This rearrangement joins TRBV11-3 to TRBJ2-1; tentatively, D is TRBD2 (6 bases). This CDR3 contains 19 residues. Per the germline V gene, CDR1 is SGHNT and CDR2 is YENEEA. Trimming shortened V by 5 bases and J by 8 bases, and 31 bases separated the two germline ends. Written as DNA, the CDR3 is TGTGCCAGCAGCGTAGCGGTACCTCGGCGCGGGGTCCCTGTGGATGAGCAGTTCTTC. Translation gives CASSVAVPRRGVPVDEQFF. The variable domain in full, with the rest retrieved from reference TRBV11-3 and TRBJ2-1, is EAGVVQSPRYKIIEKKQPVAFWCNPISGHNTLYWYLQNLGQGPELLIRYENEEAVDDSQLPKDRFSAERLKGVDSTLKIQPAELGDSAVYLCASSVAVPRRGVPVDEQFFGPGTRLTVL.

V is TRBV6-6 and J is TRBJ1-1; D perhaps matches TRBD1 (5 bases). Trimming pared 2 bases from V and 3 bases from J, leaving 10 bases between. The CDR3 totals 14 residues. CDR1 is MNHNY and CDR2 is SVGAGI in the germline V gene (reference sequence). CDR3 coding DNA: TGTGCCAGCAGTTACGGGGGGTCTGACACTGAAGCTTTCTTT. Amino acids: CASSYGGSDTEAFF.

The chain combines TRBV7-8 with TRBJ1-3; 7 bases are shared with TRBD1. The CDR3 extends over 16 amino acids. The ends lost 4 bases at V and 4 bases at J; junction bases unmatched: 10. The germline CDR1 and CDR2 sequences are SGHVS and FQNEAQ. The CDR3 sequence: CASSSRKGASGNTIYF. CDR3 DNA: TGTGCCAGCAGCTCCAGAAAGGGGGCTTCAGGAAACACCATATATTTT.

This chain links TRBV18 with TRBJ2-3, with 9 bases identical to TRBD1. The V segment lost 6 bases and the J segment 5 bases; nucleotides outside the gene matches: 3. Germline CDR1 KGHSH, CDR2 LQKENI. This CDR3 is 13 amino acids long. The CDR3 reads CASSPTGGDTQYF. CDR3 bases: TGTGCCAGCTCCCCGACAGGGGGAGATACGCAGTATTTT.

V gene TRBV29-1 combines with J gene TRBJ1-4, with 9 bases identical to TRBD1. The CDR3 sequence is 15 residues long. Per the germline V gene, CDR1 is SQVTM and CDR2 is ANQGSEA. The V gene end was trimmed by 6 bases and the J gene end by 8 bases; junction bases not matched to a gene: 13. The DNA for the CDR3 is TGCAGCGTCATCCATCACAGGGGGCGGGAAGAAAAACTGTTTTTT. Protein sequence: CSVIHHRGREEKLFF.

V and J are TRBV27 and TRBJ1-2, with TRBD1 identical over 8 bases. The CDR3 spans 15 residues. Germline V gives CDR1 MNHEY, CDR2 SMNVEV (reference sequence). Germline trimming cut 3 bases from V and 4 bases from J; bases unmatched to any gene: 7. The DNA for the CDR3 is TGTGCCAGCAGTTTTTCCGGGACAGGCGTCTATGGCTACACCTTC. Amino acid sequence: CASSFSGTGVYGYTF.

The chain uses TRBV6-6 and TRBJ2-7, with D tentatively TRBD2 (7 bases). V lost 6 bases, J lost 2 bases, and 20 bases lay in between. There are 16 residues in the CDR3. Per the germline V gene, CDR1 is MNHNY and CDR2 is SVGAGI (reference sequence). The chain's CDR3 is CASSTRGAGATYEQYV. CDR3 coding DNA: TGTGCCAGCAGCACACGGGGGGCGGGAGCGACCTACGAGCAGTACGTC.

The chain links TRBV5-1 to TRBJ2-5; TRBD2 agrees at 8 bases. V dropped 5 bases and J dropped 5; count of bases not matched to a gene: 11. This CDR3 has 15 amino acids. Germline CDR1 SGHRS, CDR2 YFSETQ. Here the CDR3 reads CASSKLAASGETQYF. In nucleotides, the CDR3 is TGCGCCAGCAGTAAGTTAGCGGCTAGCGGGGAGACCCAGTACTTC.

The chain recombines TRBV30 with TRBJ2-1, with 7 bases lining up with TRBD2. The germline CDR1 and CDR2 sequences are GTSNPN and SVGIG (reference sequence). J was trimmed by 5 bases and V by 2 bases; bases with no gene match: 12. This CDR3 region has 16 residues. DNA for the CDR3: TGTGCCTGGAGTAGGGCTAGCGGAGGCATCCACAATGAGCAGTTCTTC. It encodes CAWSRASGGIHNEQFF.